This T cell receptor (beta chain) was identified in a study of cytomegalovirus exposure and HLA in healthy donors. PCR used 60 Vbeta primers and 13 Jbeta primers. Assay: immunoSEQ multiplex PCR; the TCRdb copy retains only in-frame clones and omits some. The sample shows 150,000 or so clones, about 65% of them seen only once. Sequencing was carried out using PBMCs. This clonotype was sampled from a man between 35 and 55 years old in good health and CMV-seropositive.

The CDR3 DNA reads TGTGCCAGCAGGGCGGACAGGGCAGATAATGAAAAACTGTTTTTT. This encodes CASRADRADNEKLFF. V is TRBV2 and J is TRBJ1-4, with 8 bases that match TRBD1. CDR3 length: 15 residues. The V gene end was trimmed by 6 bases and the J gene end by 4 bases; junction bases not matched to a gene: 7. Germline CDR1 reads SNHLY; CDR2 reads FYNNEI.